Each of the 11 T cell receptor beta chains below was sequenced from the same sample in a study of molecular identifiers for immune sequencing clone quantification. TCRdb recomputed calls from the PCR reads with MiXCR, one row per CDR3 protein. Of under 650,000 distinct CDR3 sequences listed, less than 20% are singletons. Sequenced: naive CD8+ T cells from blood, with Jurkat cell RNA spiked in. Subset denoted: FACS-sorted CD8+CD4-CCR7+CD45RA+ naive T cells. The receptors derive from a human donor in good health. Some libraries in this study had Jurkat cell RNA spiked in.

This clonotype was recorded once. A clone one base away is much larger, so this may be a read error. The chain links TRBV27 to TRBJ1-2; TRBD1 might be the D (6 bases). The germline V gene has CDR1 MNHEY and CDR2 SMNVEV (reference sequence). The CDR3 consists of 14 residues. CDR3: CAGSFRTAAKGYTF. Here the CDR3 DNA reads TGTGCCGGCAGTTTTAGGACAGCCGCTAAGGGCTACACCTTC.

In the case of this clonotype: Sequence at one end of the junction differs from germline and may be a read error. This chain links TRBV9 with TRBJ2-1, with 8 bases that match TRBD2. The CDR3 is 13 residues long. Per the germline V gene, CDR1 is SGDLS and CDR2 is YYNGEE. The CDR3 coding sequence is TGTGCCAGCACGGGGGGGGCGTACAATGAGCAGCTCTTC. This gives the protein CASTGGAYNEQLF.

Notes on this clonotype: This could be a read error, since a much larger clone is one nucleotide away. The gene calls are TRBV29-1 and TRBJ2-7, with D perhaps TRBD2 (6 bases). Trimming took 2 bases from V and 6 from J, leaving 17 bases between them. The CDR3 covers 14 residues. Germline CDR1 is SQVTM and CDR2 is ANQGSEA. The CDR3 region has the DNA TGCAGCGTTGAAACAGGCGGGGTCCCGGGCGAGCAGTACTTC. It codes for CSVETGGVPGEQYF.

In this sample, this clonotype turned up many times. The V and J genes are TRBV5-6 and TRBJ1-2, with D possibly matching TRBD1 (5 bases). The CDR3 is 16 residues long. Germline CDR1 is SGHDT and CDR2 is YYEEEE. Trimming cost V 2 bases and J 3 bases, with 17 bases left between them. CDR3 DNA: TGTGCCAGCAGCTTACTAGGGGAGGATCCCTACTATGGCTACACCTTC. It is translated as CASSLLGEDPYYGYTF.

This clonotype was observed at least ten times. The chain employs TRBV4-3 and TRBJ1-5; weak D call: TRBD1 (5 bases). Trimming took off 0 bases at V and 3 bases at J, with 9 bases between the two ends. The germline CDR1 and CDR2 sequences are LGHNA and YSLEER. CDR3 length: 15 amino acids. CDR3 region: CASSQDRQINQPQHF. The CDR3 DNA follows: TGCGCCAGCAGCCAAGATCGACAGATCAATCAGCCCCAGCATTTT.

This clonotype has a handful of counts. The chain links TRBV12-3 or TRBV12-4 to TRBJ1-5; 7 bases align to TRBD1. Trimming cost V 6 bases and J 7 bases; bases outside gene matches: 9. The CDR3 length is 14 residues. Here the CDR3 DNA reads TGTGCCAGCAGCCAGACAGGGATTGGCCAGCCCCAGCATTTT. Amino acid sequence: CASSQTGIGQPQHF.

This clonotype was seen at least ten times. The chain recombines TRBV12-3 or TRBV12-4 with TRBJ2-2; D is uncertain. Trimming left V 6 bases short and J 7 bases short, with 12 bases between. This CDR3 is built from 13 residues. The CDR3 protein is CASSPTDNGELFF. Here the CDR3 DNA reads TGTGCCAGCAGCCCGACTGACAACGGGGAGCTGTTTTTT.

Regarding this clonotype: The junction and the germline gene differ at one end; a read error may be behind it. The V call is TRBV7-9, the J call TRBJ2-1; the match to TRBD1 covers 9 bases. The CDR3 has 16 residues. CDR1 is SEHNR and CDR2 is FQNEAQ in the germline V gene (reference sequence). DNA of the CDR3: TGTGCCAGCAGCCCAAGAACAGGGGGCTCCTGCAATGAGCAGTTCTTC. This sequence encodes CASSPRTGGSCNEQFF.

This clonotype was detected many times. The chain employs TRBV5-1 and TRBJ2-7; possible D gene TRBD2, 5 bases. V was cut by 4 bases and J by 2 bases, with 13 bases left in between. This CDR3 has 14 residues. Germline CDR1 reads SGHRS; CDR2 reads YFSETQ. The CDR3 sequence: CASSLPGSAYEQYF. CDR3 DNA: TGCGCCAGCAGCCTACCGGGATCAGCCTACGAGCAGTACTTC.

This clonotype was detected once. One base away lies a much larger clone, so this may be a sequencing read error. The CDR3 here is CASSFDIRGNLQYF. CDR3 coding DNA: TGTGCCAGCAGCTTCGATATACGGGGGAATCTCCAGTATTTT. The gene calls are TRBV5-6 and TRBJ2-3; possibly TRBD2 for D (6 bases). Germline loops: CDR1 SGHDT, CDR2 YYEEEE. V was trimmed by 2 bases and J by 12 bases, leaving 19 bases between them. The CDR3 loop spans 14 amino acids.

The chain's CDR3 is CASSIRTELATNEKLFF. CDR3 bases: TGTGCCAGCAGTATACGGACGGAACTAGCAACTAATGAAAAACTGTTTTTT. The chain couples TRBV27 to TRBJ1-4; D is undetermined. The V end lost 5 bases, the J end lost 0 bases, and 16 bases lay between the germline ends. Looked up from germline, CDR1 is MNHEY and CDR2 is SMNVEV (reference sequence). The CDR3 length is 17 residues.